Below, 30 T cell receptor beta chains from the same sample are listed, as sequenced in a study of OX40 agonist ivuxolimab in advanced cancers. The assay was immunoSEQ multiplex PCR, and TCRdb's table has in-frame clones only and misses some. The table shows around 62,000 clones, with 70% to 80% occurring only once. Source: CD4+ or CD8+ T cells sorted from blood, taken in a trial of the OX40 agonist ivuxolimab. The receptors here all came from an adult with an advanced solid tumor such as melanoma, head and neck, liver or kidney cancer.

This clone has a handful of counts. The chain links TRBV4-1 to TRBJ1-4; D is uncertain. In germline, CDR1 is MGHRA, CDR2 YSYEKL. Trimming took 1 base from V and 0 from J, leaving 3 bases between them. The CDR3 length is 14 residues. In DNA form, the CDR3 reads TGCGCCAGCAGCCAAGCAGCAACTAATGAAAAACTGTTTTTT. As protein: CASSQAATNEKLFF.

The chain couples TRBV6-6 to TRBJ1-2; D is perhaps TRBD1 (6 bases). In germline, CDR1 is MNHNY, CDR2 SVGAGI (reference sequence). V was clipped by 4 bases and J by 7 bases, with 13 bases between them. CDR3 size: 13 residues. The CDR3 DNA reads as TGTGCCAGCAGTTCAGGGGATAAGGGTGGCTACACCTTC. Its protein product is CASSSGDKGGYTF.

The chain has TRBV5-4 and TRBJ1-1, with 8 positions matching TRBD1. Germline-derived CDR1 and CDR2 are SGHNT and YYREEE (reference sequence). V lost 3 bases, J lost 5 bases, and 15 bases stayed unmatched. The CDR3 sequence is 17 residues long. The CDR3: CASSSGPGQEYLTEAFF. The DNA of the CDR3 is TGTGCCAGCAGCTCGGGCCCGGGACAGGAGTATTTGACTGAAGCTTTCTTT. The full variable domain, rest sourced from reference TRBV5-4 and TRBJ1-1, is ETGVTQSPTHLIKTRGQQVTLRCSSQSGHNTVSWYQQALGQGPQFIFQYYREEENGRGNFPPRFSGLQFPNYSSELNVNALELDDSALYLCASSSGPGQEYLTEAFFGQGTRLTVV.

The J gene is TRBJ1-6, the V gene TRBV9; 8 nucleotides agree with TRBD1. Germline V gene sequence: CDR1 SGDLS, CDR2 YYNGEE. The CDR3 loop spans 15 amino acids. V was clipped by 7 bases and J by 5 bases; unmatched bases: 8. CDR3 region: CASRRGTGDNSPLHF. The CDR3 nucleotides read TGTGCCAGCCGCCGTGGGACAGGAGATAATTCACCCCTCCACTTT.

The genes are TRBV5-1 and TRBJ2-5; 8 bases line up with TRBD2. This CDR3 comprises 15 residues. The germline V gene has CDR1 SGHRS and CDR2 YFSETQ. V lost 1 base to trimming and J lost 10 bases; unmatched junction nucleotides: 12. The chain's CDR3 is CASSLSSGGITVQYF. The CDR3 bases are TGCGCCAGCAGCTTGTCGAGCGGGGGCATCACGGTCCAGTACTTC.

The chain employs TRBV2 and TRBJ2-7; weak D call: TRBD1 (6 bases). The length of the CDR3 is 15 residues. Looked up from germline, CDR1 is SNHLY and CDR2 is FYNNEI. Trimming removed 6 bases from V and 1 base from J, with 16 bases in between. CDR3 nucleotides: TGTGCCAGCAGCCCAAGGGGGACGGGATCCTACGAGCAGTACTTC. Protein: CASSPRGTGSYEQYF. Supplemented by reference TRBV2 and TRBJ2-7, the full variable domain reads EPEVTQTPSHQVTQMGQEVILRCVPISNHLYFYWYRQILGQKVEFLVSFYNNEISEKSEIFDDQFSVERPDGSNFTLKIRSTKLEDSAMYFCASSPRGTGSYEQYFGPGTRLTVT.

The chain couples TRBV7-9 to TRBJ2-7; 7 nucleotides match TRBD1. Germline assignment: CDR1 SEHNR and CDR2 FQNEAQ (reference sequence). With V trimmed by 5 bases and J by 8 bases, 12 bases remained unmatched. The CDR3 is 14 residues long. The CDR3 sequence: CASSRQGLALKQYF. The CDR3 nucleotides are TGTGCCAGCAGCCGACAGGGCTTGGCGTTAAAGCAGTACTTC.

The chain is built from TRBV5-5 and TRBJ1-4; no clear D gene. Germline-derived CDR1 and CDR2 are SGHKS and YYEKEE (reference sequence). V dropped 1 base and J dropped 5 bases, with 12 bases sitting between them. The length of the CDR3 is 15 residues. CDR3 sequence (DNA): TGTGCCAGCAGCTTGATGATGGAGCCAAATGAAAAACTGTTTTTT. It encodes CASSLMMEPNEKLFF.

This rearrangement joins TRBV18 to TRBJ2-1, with D perhaps given as TRBD1 or TRBD2 (5 bases each). This CDR3 contains 16 residues. CDR1 is KGHSH, CDR2 LQKENI, per germline. Trimming pared 6 bases from V and 7 bases from J, leaving 22 bases between. Here the CDR3 DNA reads TGTGCCAGCTCCCCAGCCCGGCAGGGACCTATTAATGAGCAGTTCTTC. This encodes CASSPARQGPINEQFF.

The V gene is TRBV10-3, the J gene TRBJ2-7; 7 bases line up with TRBD1. Germline CDR1 ENHRY, CDR2 SYGVKD. The CDR3 extends over 14 amino acids. Unmatched junction bases numbered 3, after V lost 4 bases and J lost 0 bases. Here the CDR3 reads CAISVGQDSYEQYF. The CDR3, as DNA: TGTGCCATCAGTGTCGGACAGGACTCCTACGAGCAGTACTTC.

The CDR3, as DNA: TGTGCCAGTAGCCCTAGCGGGAGAGTGGAGACCCAGTACTTC. Protein: CASSPSGRVETQYF. V gene TRBV19 combines with J gene TRBJ2-5; the match to TRBD2 covers 10 bases. The V segment lost 6 bases and the J segment 5 bases; nucleotides outside the gene matches: 6. The germline CDR1 and CDR2 sequences are LNHDA and SQIVND (reference sequence). This CDR3 is built from 14 residues. Together with reference TRBV19 and TRBJ2-5, the CDR3 gives the full variable domain: DGGITQSPKYLFRKEGQNVTLSCEQNLNHDAMYWYRQDPGQGLRLIYYSQIVNDFQKGDIAEGYSVSREKKESFPLTVTSAQKNPTAFYLCASSPSGRVETQYFGPGTRLLVL.

This clone was observed once. This chain uses TRBV11-1 with TRBJ1-4, with a tentative D call TRBD1 (6 bases). V gave up 5 bases and J gave up 5 bases, with 12 bases separating them. The CDR3 length is 14 residues. CDR1 SGHAT and CDR2 FQDESV come from the germline V gene (reference sequence). The CDR3: CASSRAGQNEKLFF. CDR3 sequence (DNA): TGTGCCAGCAGCCGGGCGGGACAAAATGAAAAACTGTTTTTT.

This chain links TRBV4-1 with TRBJ2-7, with 11 nucleotides matching TRBD2. V dropped 4 bases and J dropped 6; count of bases not matched to a gene: 8. The length of the CDR3 is 15 residues. Germline CDR1 is MGHRA and CDR2 is YSYEKL. Here the CDR3 reads CASSPGGLAGSEQYF. In DNA, the CDR3 is TGCGCCAGCAGCCCAGGCGGACTAGCGGGTTCCGAGCAGTACTTC.

CDR3 DNA sequence: TGTGCCAGCAAGGGGAATGAGCAGTTCTTC. Translated, it gives CASKGNEQFF. The gene calls are TRBV2 and TRBJ2-1; a possible D gene is TRBD1 (5 bases). In germline, CDR1 is SNHLY, CDR2 FYNNEI. The CDR3 has 10 amino acids. Trimming removed 7 bases from V and 7 bases from J, with 5 bases in between.

J is TRBJ1-4 and V is TRBV5-1; D uncertain. The CDR3 has 15 residues. The germline V and J ends were trimmed by 4 bases and 0 bases, with 10 bases remaining between them. The germline gives CDR1 SGHRS, CDR2 YFSETQ. The CDR3 nucleotides are TGCGCCAGCAGCGAAAGAGTTGCAACTAATGAAAAACTGTTTTTT. Protein sequence: CASSERVATNEKLFF.

The chain has TRBV5-1 and TRBJ2-2, with 10 bases matching TRBD1. The V gene end was trimmed by 7 bases and the J gene end by 5 bases; junction bases not matched to a gene: 5. CDR3 size: 14 residues. CDR1 is SGHRS, CDR2 YFSETQ, per germline. In DNA form, the CDR3 reads TGCGCCAGCCGCGGACAGGGGGTAACCGGGGAGCTGTTTTTT. Translation: CASRGQGVTGELFF.

The chain is built from TRBV2 and TRBJ1-5; 8 positions match TRBD1. CDR3 size: 15 residues. Trimming took 7 bases from V and 1 from J; bases not matched to a gene: 6. From germline, CDR1 is SNHLY and CDR2 FYNNEI. The chain's CDR3 is CASTLTGASNQPQHF. The CDR3 DNA reads as TGTGCCAGCACCCTGACAGGGGCAAGCAATCAGCCCCAGCATTTT.

The rearrangement joins TRBV6-5 to TRBJ1-2, with 9 positions matching TRBD1. The CDR3 is 15 residues long. Germline CDR1 reads MNHEY; CDR2 reads SVGAGI. The V gene end was trimmed by 5 bases and the J gene end by 8 bases; junction bases not matched to a gene: 12. For the CDR3, the DNA is TGTGCCAGCAGTCTTCCCCCGGGACAGGGCGGCGGCTACACCTTC. Translated: CASSLPPGQGGGYTF.

The chain combines TRBV28 with TRBJ1-5; no reliable D call. V was trimmed by 6 bases and J by 0 bases, leaving 9 bases between them. Germline CDR1 MDHEN, CDR2 SYDVKM. The CDR3 is made up of 14 amino acids. The CDR3 region has the DNA TGTGCCAGCAGGCCCGTCTATAGCAATCAGCCCCAGCATTTT. Translation gives CASRPVYSNQPQHF.

The chain employs TRBV11-2 and TRBJ2-7; D uncertain. Deletions cut 5 bases from V and 1 base from J, with 15 bases between. The CDR3 totals 15 residues. The germline V gene encodes CDR1 SGHAT and CDR2 FQNNGV. CDR3 bases: TGTGCCAGCAGCCAACAACCTGGGGTGTCCTACGAGCAGTACTTC. It encodes CASSQQPGVSYEQYF.

V is TRBV7-9 and J is TRBJ2-1, with 10 bases matching TRBD2. This CDR3 spans 14 amino acids. After removal of 5 bases from V and 7 bases from J, the junction contained 5 bases not matched to a gene. Germline V gene sequence: CDR1 SEHNR, CDR2 FQNEAQ (reference sequence). For the CDR3, the DNA is TGTGCCAGCAGCGTCAGCGGGGGGGCGAATGAGCAGTTCTTC. Protein sequence: CASSVSGGANEQFF. The variable domain in full, completed from reference TRBV7-9 and TRBJ2-1, reads DTGVSQNPRHKITKRGQNVTFRCDPISEHNRLYWYRQTLGQGPEFLTYFQNEAQLEKSRLLSDRFSAERPKGSFSTLEIQRTEQGDSAMYLCASSVSGGANEQFFGPGTRLTVL.

CDR3 loop: CASSYFYEQYF. CDR3 coding DNA: TGTGCCAGCAGTTACTTCTACGAGCAGTACTTC. The V gene is TRBV6-6, the J gene TRBJ2-7; no definite D call. Per germline, CDR1 MNHNY and CDR2 SVGAGI (reference sequence). V lost 1 base and J 3 bases, leaving 1 base between the germline ends. The CDR3 sequence is 11 residues long.

This clone was seen only a few times. This chain links TRBV10-3 with TRBJ2-7, with 14 bases lining up with TRBD2. The CDR3 loop spans 17 amino acids. Germline-derived CDR1 and CDR2 are ENHRY and SYGVKD. The V gene end was trimmed by 6 bases and the J gene end by 0 bases; junction bases not matched to a gene: 7. CDR3 DNA: TGTGCCATCAGGCCCGGGACTAGCGGGAGAGGCTCCTACGAGCAGTACTTC. It is translated as CAIRPGTSGRGSYEQYF.

This chain connects TRBV11-3 to TRBJ2-2; 9 bases map to TRBD1. The germline CDR1 and CDR2 sequences are SGHNT and YENEEA. The CDR3 covers 15 residues. V shed 6 bases and J 6 bases; nucleotides not matched to a gene: 8. Here the CDR3 reads CASSSRDRVAGELFF. For the CDR3, the DNA is TGTGCCAGCAGTTCTCGGGACAGGGTAGCCGGGGAGCTGTTTTTT. The full variable domain, rest sourced from reference TRBV11-3 and TRBJ2-2, is EAGVVQSPRYKIIEKKQPVAFWCNPISGHNTLYWYLQNLGQGPELLIRYENEEAVDDSQLPKDRFSAERLKGVDSTLKIQPAELGDSAVYLCASSSRDRVAGELFFGEGSRLTVL.

This clone was seen a handful of times. This sequence joins TRBV14 and TRBJ2-3; tentative D call: TRBD2 (7 bases). V was cut by 1 base and J by 13 bases, with 15 bases left in between. There are 13 residues in the CDR3. Looked up from germline, CDR1 is SGHDN and CDR2 is FVKESK. The CDR3 loop is CASSQAGAGVEYF. CDR3 nucleotides: TGTGCCAGCAGCCAAGCGGGGGCGGGAGTTGAGTATTTT.

The rearrangement links TRBV5-1 to TRBJ2-2; TRBD2 matches 13 bases. Germline V gives CDR1 SGHRS, CDR2 YFSETQ. V was clipped by 4 bases and J by 8 bases; unmatched bases: 11. The CDR3 contains 17 residues. As DNA, the CDR3 is TGCGCCAGCAGCGAACTAGCGGGAGGGATTACACCGGGGGAGCTGTTTTTT. As protein: CASSELAGGITPGELFF.

This chain joins TRBV5-1 and TRBJ2-5; 11 bases agree with TRBD2. V lost 4 bases to trimming and J lost 2 bases; unmatched junction nucleotides: 4. CDR1 and CDR2 (germline): SGHRS, YFSETQ. The CDR3 runs to 15 residues. CDR3 DNA: TGCGCCAGCAGCGGGGGGACTAGCGGACAAGAGACCCAGTACTTC. Its protein is CASSGGTSGQETQYF.

V gene TRBV11-2 combines with J gene TRBJ2-7; 7 bases are a match to TRBD2. In germline, CDR1 is SGHAT, CDR2 FQNNGV. This CDR3 has 15 residues. V trimming: 3 bases; J trimming: 3 bases; junction bases outside the gene matches: 8. This CDR3 is CASSFLVAGYYEQYF. CDR3 coding DNA: TGTGCCAGCAGCTTTTTGGTAGCGGGTTACTACGAGCAGTACTTC. The full variable domain, its missing parts supplied by reference TRBV11-2 and TRBJ2-7, is EAGVAQSPRYKIIEKRQSVAFWCNPISGHATLYWYQQILGQGPKLLIQFQNNGVVDDSQLPKDRFSAERLKGVDSTLKIQPAKLEDSAVYLCASSFLVAGYYEQYFGPGTRLTVT.

V is TRBV5-1 and J is TRBJ2-1; 8 nucleotides match TRBD1. The CDR3 extends over 17 amino acids. CDR1 is SGHRS, CDR2 YFSETQ, per germline. The junction had 10 bases not matched to a gene; V was cut back by 5 bases and J by 0 bases. The CDR3 DNA follows: TGCGCCAGCAGATTAGACAGGGGATTTAGCTCCTACAATGAGCAGTTCTTC. It translates to CASRLDRGFSSYNEQFF.

J is TRBJ2-1 and V is TRBV14, with no clear D. CDR1 is SGHDN, CDR2 FVKESK, per germline. This CDR3 contains 13 residues. The ends were cut back, 6 bases at V and 15 bases at J, with 21 bases in the middle. CDR3 DNA: TGTGCCAGCAGTTCCCGGACGGGTACTTATTCGTTCTTC. Translation: CASSSRTGTYSFF.